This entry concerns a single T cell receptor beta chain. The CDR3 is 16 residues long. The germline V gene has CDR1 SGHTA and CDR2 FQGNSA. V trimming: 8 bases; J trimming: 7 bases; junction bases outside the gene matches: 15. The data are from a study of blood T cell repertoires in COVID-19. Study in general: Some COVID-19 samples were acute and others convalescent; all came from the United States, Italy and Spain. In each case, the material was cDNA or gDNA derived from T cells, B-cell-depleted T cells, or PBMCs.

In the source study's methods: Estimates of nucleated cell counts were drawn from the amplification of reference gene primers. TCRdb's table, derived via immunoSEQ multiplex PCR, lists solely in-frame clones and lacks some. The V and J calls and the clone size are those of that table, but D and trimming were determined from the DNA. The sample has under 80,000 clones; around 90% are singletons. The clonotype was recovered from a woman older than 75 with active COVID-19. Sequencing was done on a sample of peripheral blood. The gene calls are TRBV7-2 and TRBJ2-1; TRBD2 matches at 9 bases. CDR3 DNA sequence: TGTGCCAGCTATAGCGGGAGTCGTAATTTGTGGAATGAGCAGTTCTTC. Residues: CASYSGSRNLWNEQFF.